These 22 T cell receptor beta chains share one sample of origin, sequenced in a study of blood T cell repertoires in COVID-19. The data were produced by immunoSEQ multiplex PCR, yet TCRdb's version contains in-frame clones alone and is incomplete. The profile shows about 73,000 clones, 80% to 90% of them singletons. Sequenced material: peripheral blood. These receptor sequences come from a woman aged 65 to 85 with acute or convalescent COVID-19.

This clone was counted between two and nine times. V usage is TRBV10-2 and J usage is TRBJ1-6; 7 nucleotides align to TRBD1. Germline-derived CDR1 and CDR2 are WSHSY and SAAADI. The CDR3 extends over 16 amino acids. V dropped 6 bases and J dropped 7; count of bases not matched to a gene: 12. In DNA, the CDR3 is TGCGCCAGCAGGGCCTCCCAGACAGGGAACAATTCACCCCTCCACTTT. Translated, it gives CASRASQTGNNSPLHF.

The chain combines TRBV6-6 with TRBJ2-1; TRBD2 matches 8 bases. The CDR3 totals 12 residues. V shed 6 bases, J shed 12 bases, and the junction held 7 bases outside the gene matches. In germline, CDR1 is MNHNY, CDR2 SVGAGI (reference sequence). The CDR3 loop is CASSPLADRQFF. As DNA, the CDR3 is TGTGCCAGCAGCCCACTAGCGGATCGGCAGTTCTTC.

The chain recombines TRBV24-1 with TRBJ2-1, with 9 bases matching TRBD2. CDR1 and CDR2 (germline): KGHDR, SFDVKD. The junction had 3 bases not matched to a gene; V was cut back by 5 bases and J by 2 bases. The CDR3 runs 15 residues. DNA of the CDR3: TGTGCCACCAGTGGTGCTAGCGGGGCCTACAATGAGCAGTTCTTC. It is translated as CATSGASGAYNEQFF.

The chain has TRBV28 and TRBJ2-6; D perhaps matches TRBD1 (5 bases). Germline CDR1 and CDR2: MDHEN and SYDVKM. Trimming took 7 bases from V and 2 from J, leaving 12 bases between them. The CDR3 sequence is 15 residues long. The CDR3 protein is CASNFRVAGANVLTF. The CDR3 coding sequence is TGTGCCAGCAACTTCAGGGTCGCTGGGGCCAACGTCCTGACTTTC.

For this clone: Other DNA sequences in the sample encode the same CDR3. The J gene is TRBJ1-5, the V gene TRBV5-6; D is unclear. The CDR3 is 15 residues long. The germline V gene has CDR1 SGHDT and CDR2 YYEEEE. V shed 0 bases and J shed 0 bases, with 7 bases lying between them. CDR3 sequence reads: CASSLGGHSNQPQHF. The CDR3 nucleotides read TGTGCCAGCAGCTTGGGAGGGCATAGCAATCAGCCCCAGCATTTT.

Only a few counts were recorded for this clone. The genes are TRBV7-5 and TRBJ2-7; the table's D call TRBD2 went unverified against the DNA. TRBV7-5 is labeled a pseudogene. The CDR3 runs 16 residues. The CDR3 region has the DNA TGTGTCAGAAGCGCTACCCCCGGGGGATCTAACTACGAGCAGTACTTC. It translates to CVRSATPGGSNYEQYF.

V and J are TRBV6-5 and TRBJ2-2; D is possibly TRBD2 (6 bases). Germline V CDR1 and CDR2: MNHEY, SVGAGI. The CDR3 runs to 14 residues. V lost 8 bases and J lost 4, with 14 bases in between. In nucleotides, the CDR3 is TGTGCCAGCGGCACGGCCGGGGGCACCGGGGAGCTGTTTTTT. Protein: CASGTAGGTGELFF.

This chain connects TRBV25-1 to TRBJ2-7, with D tentatively TRBD1 (5 bases). V lost 5 bases and J 1 base, leaving 12 bases between the germline ends. The CDR3 extends over 14 amino acids. The germline gives CDR1 MGHDK, CDR2 SYGVNS. CDR3 DNA: TGTGCCAGCAGTAAAAGGGGTCAGTCCTACGAGCAGTACTTC. It encodes CASSKRGQSYEQYF.

The rearrangement joins TRBV20-1 to TRBJ1-1, with 7 bases matching TRBD1. Germline values: CDR1 DFQATT, CDR2 SNEGSKA (reference sequence). Trimming took 6 bases from V and 6 from J; bases not matched to a gene: 13. The CDR3 consists of 14 residues. In nucleotides, the CDR3 is TGCAGTGCGAGTCCACAGGGGAAGGTTGCTGAAGCTTTCTTT. Translating it yields CSASPQGKVAEAFF.

The CDR3 DNA follows: TGTGCCAGCAGCTTTAATGGGGCGCTTGCCAAAAACATTCAGTACTTC. Translation gives CASSFNGALAKNIQYF. The rearrangement joins TRBV7-2 to TRBJ2-4; D is perhaps TRBD1 (5 bases). Germline values: CDR1 SGHTA, CDR2 FQGNSA. V was clipped by 3 bases and J by 1 base, with 13 bases between them. The CDR3 extends over 16 amino acids.

Comments on this clone: A read error may produce the germline difference seen at one junction end. This chain links TRBV29-1 with TRBJ1-2; 7 bases agree with TRBD1. The CDR3 length is 13 residues. The germline CDR1 and CDR2 sequences are SQVTM and ANQGSEA. The CDR3: CSVEDSPTRTGSF. DNA for the CDR3: TGCAGCGTTGAAGATTCCCCAACAAGGACAGGATCCTTC.

The chain combines TRBV6-4 with TRBJ1-4, with 7 bases lining up with TRBD1. The CDR3 has 20 residues. V lost 0 bases, J lost 8 bases, and 21 bases stayed unmatched. CDR1 is MRHNA, CDR2 SNTAGT, per germline. In nucleotides, the CDR3 is TGTGCCAGCAGTGACTCGCTTGCAGGGGGTATGCGGGGAATTAAGGAAAAACTGTTTTTT. It codes for CASSDSLAGGMRGIKEKLFF.

This sequence joins TRBV19 and TRBJ1-4; maybe TRBD1 (6 bases). CDR3 length equals 15 residues. V was shortened by 7 bases and J by 3 bases, with 15 bases between the two germline ends. Germline V gene sequence: CDR1 LNHDA, CDR2 SQIVND (reference sequence). In DNA, the CDR3 is TGTGCCAGTACCACAGGGAATAGGGCTAATGAAAAACTGTTTTTT. Translation gives CASTTGNRANEKLFF.

This sequence joins TRBV6-5 and TRBJ2-7, with D unclear. The germline CDR1 and CDR2 sequences are MNHEY and SVGAGI. The CDR3 is 13 residues long. Trimming removed 2 bases from V and 1 base from J, with 6 bases in between. The chain's CDR3 is CASSYRVSYEQYF. In nucleotides, the CDR3 is TGTGCCAGCAGTTACCGGGTGTCCTACGAGCAGTACTTC.

This clone was detected only a few times. The chain couples TRBV6-9 to TRBJ1-1; TRBD1 matches 8 bases. Germline assignment: CDR1 MNHGY and CDR2 SVAAGI. This CDR3 has 15 amino acids. The V gene end was trimmed by 2 bases and the J gene end by 4 bases; junction bases not matched to a gene: 6. The CDR3 spells CASSYAGQGRTEAFF. CDR3 DNA: TGTGCCAGCAGTTATGCCGGACAGGGTCGCACTGAAGCTTTCTTT.

In DNA, the CDR3 is TGTGCCAGCAGTGGGCAGTCTAACTATGGCTACACCTTC. This sequence encodes CASSGQSNYGYTF. The chain uses TRBV28 and TRBJ1-2; D is unclear. Trimming pared 5 bases from V and 0 bases from J, leaving 7 bases between. The CDR3 length is 13 residues. Per germline, CDR1 MDHEN and CDR2 SYDVKM.

This clone was seen more than once but under ten times. The chain couples TRBV5-1 to TRBJ1-4; D remains unclear. Germline CDR1 and CDR2: SGHRS and YFSETQ. V was cut by 0 bases and J by 7 bases, with 13 bases left in between. The CDR3 covers 15 residues. The CDR3 sequence is CASSLALDGFEKLFF. The CDR3 DNA is TGCGCCAGCAGCTTGGCCCTTGACGGGTTTGAAAAACTGTTTTTT.

The chain uses TRBV28 and TRBJ2-5, with 14 bases matching TRBD2. V dropped 3 bases and J dropped 4; count of bases not matched to a gene: 7. The CDR3 is 17 amino acids. Germline V gene lookup returns CDR1 MDHEN and CDR2 SYDVKM. The CDR3 loop is CASSFFGTSGSLETQYF. CDR3 sequence (DNA): TGTGCCAGCAGTTTTTTCGGGACTAGCGGGAGTTTAGAGACCCAGTACTTC.

This clone has more than one count but fewer than ten. The sample has other DNA sequences that encode this CDR3 too. The chain employs TRBV18 and TRBJ2-7; 8 bases line up with TRBD1. Germline lookup yields CDR1 KGHSH and CDR2 LQKENI. The CDR3 sequence is 13 residues long. V lost 4 bases and J lost 5; bases outside the gene matches: 4. CDR3 sequence reads: CASSRGQGDEQYF. CDR3 nucleotides: TGTGCCAGCTCACGCGGACAGGGCGACGAGCAGTACTTC.

V usage is TRBV28 and J usage is TRBJ2-7, with TRBD2 matching 11 bases. The germline V gene encodes CDR1 MDHEN and CDR2 SYDVKM. This CDR3 is 15 amino acids long. The junction had 2 bases not matched to a gene; V was cut back by 3 bases and J by 1 base. CDR3 in DNA: TGTGCCAGCAGTTTCCTAGCGGGAGGTTCCTACGAGCAGTACTTC. Residues: CASSFLAGGSYEQYF.

The chain recombines TRBV6-5 with TRBJ1-5; 8 nucleotides align to TRBD1. The junction had 7 bases not matched to a gene; V was cut back by 8 bases and J by 1 base. The CDR3 is made up of 15 amino acids. Germline assignment: CDR1 MNHEY and CDR2 SVGAGI. CDR3 bases: TGTGCCAGCTATCACAGGGGGAAAAGCAATCAGCCCCAGCATTTT. Protein: CASYHRGKSNQPQHF.

V gene TRBV7-2 combines with J gene TRBJ2-7, with TRBD2 identical over 10 bases. The germline V gene encodes CDR1 SGHTA and CDR2 FQGNSA. The ends lost 5 bases at V and 4 bases at J; junction bases unmatched: 8. The CDR3 consists of 15 residues. The DNA for the CDR3 is TGTGCCAGCAGCACCCAAGCGGGAGGGCCTTACGAGCAGTACTTC. As protein: CASSTQAGGPYEQYF.